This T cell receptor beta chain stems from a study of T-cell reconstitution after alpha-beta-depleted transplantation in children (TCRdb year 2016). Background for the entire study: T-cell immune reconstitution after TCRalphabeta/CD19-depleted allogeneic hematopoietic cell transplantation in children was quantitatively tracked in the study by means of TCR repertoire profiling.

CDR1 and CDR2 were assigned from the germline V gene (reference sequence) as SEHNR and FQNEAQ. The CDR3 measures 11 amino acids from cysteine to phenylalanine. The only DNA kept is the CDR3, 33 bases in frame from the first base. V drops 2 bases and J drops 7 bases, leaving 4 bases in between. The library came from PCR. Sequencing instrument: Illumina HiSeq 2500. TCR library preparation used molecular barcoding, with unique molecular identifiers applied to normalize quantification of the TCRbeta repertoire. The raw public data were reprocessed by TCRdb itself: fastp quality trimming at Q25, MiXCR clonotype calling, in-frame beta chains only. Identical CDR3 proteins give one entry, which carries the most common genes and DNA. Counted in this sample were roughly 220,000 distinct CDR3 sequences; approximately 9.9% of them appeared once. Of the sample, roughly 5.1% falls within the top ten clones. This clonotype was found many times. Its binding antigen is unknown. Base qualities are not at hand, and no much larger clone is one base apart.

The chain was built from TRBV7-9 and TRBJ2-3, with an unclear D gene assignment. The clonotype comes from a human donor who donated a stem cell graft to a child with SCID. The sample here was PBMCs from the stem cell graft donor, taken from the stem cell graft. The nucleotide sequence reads TGTGCCAGCAGCTTATCAAATACGCAGTATTTT. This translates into CASSLSNTQYF. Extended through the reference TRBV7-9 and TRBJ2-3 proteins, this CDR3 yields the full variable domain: DTGVSQNPRHKITKRGQNVTFRCDPISEHNRLYWYRQTLGQGPEFLTYFQNEAQLEKSRLLSDRFSAERPKGSFSTLEIQRTEQGDSAMYLCASSLSNTQYFGPGTRLTVL.